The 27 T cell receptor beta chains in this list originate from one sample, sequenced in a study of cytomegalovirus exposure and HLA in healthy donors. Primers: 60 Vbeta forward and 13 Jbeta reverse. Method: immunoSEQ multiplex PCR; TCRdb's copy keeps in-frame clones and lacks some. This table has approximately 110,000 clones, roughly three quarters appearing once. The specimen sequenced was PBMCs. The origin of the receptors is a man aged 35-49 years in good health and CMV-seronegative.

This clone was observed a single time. The CDR3 bases are TGTGCCAGCAGCTTACTCGATGGCTACACCTTC. This sequence encodes CASSLLDGYTF. The J gene is TRBJ1-2, the V gene TRBV13; D ambiguous. Per germline, CDR1 PRHDT and CDR2 FYEKMQ (reference sequence). The CDR3 is made up of 11 amino acids. With 2 bases removed from V and 6 bases from J, the gap between germline ends came to 4 bases.

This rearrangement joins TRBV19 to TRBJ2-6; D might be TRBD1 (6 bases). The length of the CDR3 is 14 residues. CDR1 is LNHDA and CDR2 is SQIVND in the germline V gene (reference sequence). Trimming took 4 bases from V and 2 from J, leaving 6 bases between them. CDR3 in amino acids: CASSTGAGANVLTF. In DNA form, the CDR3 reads TGTGCCAGTAGTACAGGGGCTGGGGCCAACGTCCTGACTTTC.

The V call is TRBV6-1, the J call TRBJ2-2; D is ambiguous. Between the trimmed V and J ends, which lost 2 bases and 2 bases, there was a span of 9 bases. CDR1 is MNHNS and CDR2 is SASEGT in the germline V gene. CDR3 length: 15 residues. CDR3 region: CASSEPTLNTGELFF. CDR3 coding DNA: TGTGCCAGCAGTGAACCGACTCTAAACACCGGGGAGCTGTTTTTT.

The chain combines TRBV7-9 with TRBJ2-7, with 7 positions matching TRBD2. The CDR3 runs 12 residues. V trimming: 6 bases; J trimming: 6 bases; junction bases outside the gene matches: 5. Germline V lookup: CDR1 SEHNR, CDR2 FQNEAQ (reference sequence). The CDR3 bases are TGTGCCAGCAGACGAAGGGAGGGCGAGCAGTACTTC. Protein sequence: CASRRREGEQYF.

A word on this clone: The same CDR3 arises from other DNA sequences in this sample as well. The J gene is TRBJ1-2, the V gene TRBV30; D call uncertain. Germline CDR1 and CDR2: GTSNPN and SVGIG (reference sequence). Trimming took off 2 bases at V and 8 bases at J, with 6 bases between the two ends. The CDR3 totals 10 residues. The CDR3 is CAWSSGGYTF. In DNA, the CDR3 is TGTGCCTGGAGTAGCGGCGGCTACACCTTC.

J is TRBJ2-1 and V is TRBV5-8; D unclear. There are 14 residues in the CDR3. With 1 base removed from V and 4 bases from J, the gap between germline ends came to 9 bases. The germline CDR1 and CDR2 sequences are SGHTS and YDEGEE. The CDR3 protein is CASSLSRFYNEQFF. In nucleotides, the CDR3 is TGTGCCAGCAGCTTGTCCCGGTTTTACAATGAGCAGTTCTTC.

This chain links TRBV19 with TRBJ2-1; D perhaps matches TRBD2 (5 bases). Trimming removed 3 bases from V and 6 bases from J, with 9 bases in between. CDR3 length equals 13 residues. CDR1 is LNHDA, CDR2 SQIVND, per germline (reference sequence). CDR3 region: CASSIPEANEQFF. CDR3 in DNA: TGTGCCAGTAGTATCCCGGAGGCCAATGAGCAGTTCTTC.

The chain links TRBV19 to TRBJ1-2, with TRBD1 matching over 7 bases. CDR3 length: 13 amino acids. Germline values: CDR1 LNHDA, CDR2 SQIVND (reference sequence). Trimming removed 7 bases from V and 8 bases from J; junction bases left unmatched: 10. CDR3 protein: CASTDTGVWGYTF. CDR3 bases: TGTGCCAGTACAGACACAGGGGTCTGGGGCTACACCTTC. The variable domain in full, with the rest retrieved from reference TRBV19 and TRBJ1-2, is DGGITQSPKYLFRKEGQNVTLSCEQNLNHDAMYWYRQDPGQGLRLIYYSQIVNDFQKGDIAEGYSVSREKKESFPLTVTSAQKNPTAFYLCASTDTGVWGYTFGSGTRLTVV.

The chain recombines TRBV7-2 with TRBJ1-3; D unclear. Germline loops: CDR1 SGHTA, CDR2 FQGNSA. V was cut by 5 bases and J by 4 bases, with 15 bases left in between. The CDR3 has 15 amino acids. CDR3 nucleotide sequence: TGTGCCAGCAGCCGAGCGGGTACCACCGGAAACACCATATATTTT. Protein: CASSRAGTTGNTIYF.

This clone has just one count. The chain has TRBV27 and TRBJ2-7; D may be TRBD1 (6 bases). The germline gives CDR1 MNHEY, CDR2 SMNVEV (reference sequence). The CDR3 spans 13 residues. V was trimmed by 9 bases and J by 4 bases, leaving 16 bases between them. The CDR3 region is CASSTRDTYEQYF. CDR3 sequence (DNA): TGTGCCAGTTCTACCCGGGACACTTACGAGCAGTACTTC.

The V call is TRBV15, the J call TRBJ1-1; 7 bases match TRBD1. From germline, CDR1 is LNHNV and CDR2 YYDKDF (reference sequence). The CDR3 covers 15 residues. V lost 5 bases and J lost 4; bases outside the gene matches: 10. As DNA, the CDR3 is TGTGCCACCAGCCGGGACAGCTCCTTTGGCACTGAAGCTTTCTTT. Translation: CATSRDSSFGTEAFF.

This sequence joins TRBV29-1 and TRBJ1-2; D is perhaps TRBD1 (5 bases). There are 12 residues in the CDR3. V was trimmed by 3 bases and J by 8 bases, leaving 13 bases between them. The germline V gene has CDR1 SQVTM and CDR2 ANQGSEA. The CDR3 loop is CSVETGVEGYTF. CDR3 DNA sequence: TGCAGCGTTGAGACGGGGGTTGAGGGCTACACCTTC.

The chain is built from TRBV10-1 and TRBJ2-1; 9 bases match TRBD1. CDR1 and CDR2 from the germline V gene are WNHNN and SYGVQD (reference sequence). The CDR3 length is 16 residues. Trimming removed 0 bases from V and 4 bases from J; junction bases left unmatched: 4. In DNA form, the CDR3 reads TGCGCCAGCAGTGAGTCCGACAGGGGGGTGTACAATGAGCAGTTCTTC. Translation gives CASSESDRGVYNEQFF.

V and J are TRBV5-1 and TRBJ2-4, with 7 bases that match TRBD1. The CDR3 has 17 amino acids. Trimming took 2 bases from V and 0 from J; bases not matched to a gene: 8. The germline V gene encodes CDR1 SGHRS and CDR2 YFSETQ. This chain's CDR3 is CASSLASGTAAKNIQYF. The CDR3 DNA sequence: TGCGCCAGCAGCTTAGCATCGGGGACAGCAGCCAAAAACATTCAGTACTTC.

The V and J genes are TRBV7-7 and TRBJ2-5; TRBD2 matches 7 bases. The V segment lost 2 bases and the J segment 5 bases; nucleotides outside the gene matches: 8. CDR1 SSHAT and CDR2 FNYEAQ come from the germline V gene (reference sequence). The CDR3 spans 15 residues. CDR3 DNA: TGTGCCAGCAGCTTACCGGGACTACCCCCGGAGACCCAGTACTTC. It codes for CASSLPGLPPETQYF.

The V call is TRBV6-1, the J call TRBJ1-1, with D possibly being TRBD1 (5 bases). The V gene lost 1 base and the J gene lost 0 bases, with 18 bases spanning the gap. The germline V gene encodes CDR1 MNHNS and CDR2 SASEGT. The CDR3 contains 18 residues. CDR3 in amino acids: CASSEEVPARQMNTEAFF. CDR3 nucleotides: TGTGCCAGCAGTGAAGAAGTCCCCGCGAGACAGATGAACACTGAAGCTTTCTTT.

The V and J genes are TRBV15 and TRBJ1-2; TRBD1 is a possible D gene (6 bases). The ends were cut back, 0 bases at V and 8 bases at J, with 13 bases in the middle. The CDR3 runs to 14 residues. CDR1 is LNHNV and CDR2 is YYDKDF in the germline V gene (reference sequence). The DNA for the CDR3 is TGTGCCACCAGCAGAGAGGGCAGGGGTTTAGGCTACACCTTC. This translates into CATSREGRGLGYTF.

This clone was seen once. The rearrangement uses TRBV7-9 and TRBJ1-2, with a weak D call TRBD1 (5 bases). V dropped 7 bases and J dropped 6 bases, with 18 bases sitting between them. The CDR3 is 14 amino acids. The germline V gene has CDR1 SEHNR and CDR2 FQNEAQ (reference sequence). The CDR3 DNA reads TGTGCCAGCACCAAGGACACCTTAGGTGATGGCTACACCTTC. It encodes CASTKDTLGDGYTF.

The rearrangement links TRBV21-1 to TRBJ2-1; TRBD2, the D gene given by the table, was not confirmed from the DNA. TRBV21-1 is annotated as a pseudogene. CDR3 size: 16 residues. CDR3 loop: CASSKVAGRGPGRQFF. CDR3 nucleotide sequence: TGTGCCAGCAGCAAAGTCGCGGGACGCGGACCGGGAAGGCAGTTCTTC.

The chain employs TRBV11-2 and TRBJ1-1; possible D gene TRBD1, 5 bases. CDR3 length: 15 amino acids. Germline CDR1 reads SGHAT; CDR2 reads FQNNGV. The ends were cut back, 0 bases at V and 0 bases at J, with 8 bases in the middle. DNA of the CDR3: TGTGCCAGCAGCTTAGATTGGGGCCTGAACACTGAAGCTTTCTTT. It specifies CASSLDWGLNTEAFF.

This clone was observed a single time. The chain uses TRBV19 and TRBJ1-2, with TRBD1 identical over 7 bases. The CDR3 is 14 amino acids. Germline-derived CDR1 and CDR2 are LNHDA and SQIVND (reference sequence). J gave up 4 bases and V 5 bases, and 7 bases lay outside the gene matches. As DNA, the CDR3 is TGTGCCAGTAGTCCCCCGGCAGGGGGCTATGGCTACACCTTC. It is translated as CASSPPAGGYGYTF.

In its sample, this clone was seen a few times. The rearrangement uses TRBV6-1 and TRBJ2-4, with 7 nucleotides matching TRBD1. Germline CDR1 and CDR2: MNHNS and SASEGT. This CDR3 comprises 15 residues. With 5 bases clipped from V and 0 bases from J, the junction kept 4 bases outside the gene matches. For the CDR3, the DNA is TGTGCCAGCAGTCCGGGACAGCTAGCCAAAAACATTCAGTACTTC. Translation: CASSPGQLAKNIQYF.

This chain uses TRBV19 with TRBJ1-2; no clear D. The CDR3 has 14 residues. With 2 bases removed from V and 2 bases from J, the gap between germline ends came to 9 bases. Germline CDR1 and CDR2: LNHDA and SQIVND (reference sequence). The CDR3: CASSIWSNNYGYTF. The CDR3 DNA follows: TGTGCCAGTAGTATATGGAGCAACAACTATGGCTACACCTTC.

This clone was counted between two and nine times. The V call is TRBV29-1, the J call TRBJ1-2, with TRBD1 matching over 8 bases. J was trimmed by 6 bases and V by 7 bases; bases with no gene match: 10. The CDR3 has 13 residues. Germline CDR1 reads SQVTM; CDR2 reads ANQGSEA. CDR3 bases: TGCAGCGGGGAAAGACAGGGGAAGGATGGCTACACCTTC. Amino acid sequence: CSGERQGKDGYTF.

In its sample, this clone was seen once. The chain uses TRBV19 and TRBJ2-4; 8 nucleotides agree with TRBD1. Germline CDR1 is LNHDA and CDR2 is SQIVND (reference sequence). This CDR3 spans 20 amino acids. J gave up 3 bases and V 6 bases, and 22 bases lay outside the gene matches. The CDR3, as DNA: TGTGCCAGTAGCCTATCCCCGCGGGGACAGGCCTTTAATGGCAAAAACATTCAGTACTTC. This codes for CASSLSPRGQAFNGKNIQYF.

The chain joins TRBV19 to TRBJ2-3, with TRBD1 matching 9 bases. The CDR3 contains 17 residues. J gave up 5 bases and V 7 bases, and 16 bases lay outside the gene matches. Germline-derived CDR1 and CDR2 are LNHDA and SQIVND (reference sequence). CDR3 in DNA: TGTGCCAGTACCCGGTTGGGGGCGAGACAGGGGGGAGATACGCAGTATTTT. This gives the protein CASTRLGARQGGDTQYF.

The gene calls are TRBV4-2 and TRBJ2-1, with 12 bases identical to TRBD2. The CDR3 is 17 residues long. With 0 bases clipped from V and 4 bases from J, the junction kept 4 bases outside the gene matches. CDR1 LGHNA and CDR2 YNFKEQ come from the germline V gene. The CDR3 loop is CASSQDWTSGAYNEQFF. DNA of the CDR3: TGTGCCAGCAGCCAAGATTGGACTAGCGGGGCGTACAATGAGCAGTTCTTC.